This TCR beta chain was identified during a study of PD-1 blockade in classical Hodgkin lymphoma. This clone has only one observation. Following autologous stem cell transplantation, relapse occurred in every patient, and exposure to brentuximab vedotin varied. Using immunoSEQ multiplex PCR, the repertoire was profiled, and TCRdb retains in-frame clones only, with some absent. The sample records 120,000 to 150,000 clones, 78% being singletons. The length of the CDR3 is 15 residues. The trim removed 5 bases at V and 2 bases at J, leaving 11 bases unmatched. CDR1 and CDR2 from the germline V gene are SQVTM and ANQGSEA.

V is TRBV29-1 and J is TRBJ2-5; TRBD1 agrees at 7 bases. The sequences come from peripheral blood mononuclear cells (PBMCs), collected before the second cycle of nivolumab. The sequence was obtained from a human donor with classical Hodgkin lymphoma. This chain's CDR3 is CSVRDRTLLQETQYF. The CDR3 DNA reads TGCAGCGTTAGGGACAGAACCCTACTGCAAGAGACCCAGTACTTC.